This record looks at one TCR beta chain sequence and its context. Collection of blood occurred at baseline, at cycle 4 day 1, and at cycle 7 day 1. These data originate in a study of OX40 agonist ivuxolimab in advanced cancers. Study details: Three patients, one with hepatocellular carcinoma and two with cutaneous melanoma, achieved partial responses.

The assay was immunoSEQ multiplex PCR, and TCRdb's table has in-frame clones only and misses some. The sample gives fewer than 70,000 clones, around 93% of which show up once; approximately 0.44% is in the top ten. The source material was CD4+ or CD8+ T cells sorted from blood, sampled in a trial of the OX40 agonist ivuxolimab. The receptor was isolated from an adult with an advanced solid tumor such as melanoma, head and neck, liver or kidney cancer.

The CDR3 DNA is TGTGCCACCAGCAGAGAGGGGGACAGGTTCCAAGAGACCCAGTACTTC. Translated, it gives CATSREGDRFQETQYF. The V and J genes are TRBV15 and TRBJ2-5; 8 positions match TRBD1. Trimming cost V 0 bases and J 1 base; bases outside gene matches: 4. CDR1 is LNHNV, CDR2 YYDKDF, per germline (reference sequence). The CDR3 sequence is 16 residues long.